The 13 T cell receptor beta chains listed next were all sequenced from one sample in a study of regulatory T cells in long-lasting Graves disease. The authors built TCR beta libraries using iRepertoire HTBI primers and Arm-PCR of CDR3 regions. TCRdb called the multiplex PCR reads again in MiXCR, with one record for every CDR3 protein. The table lists under 450,000 distinct CDR3 sequences, about 25% of them singletons. As for time point: persistent/refractory GD, antithyroid drugs over 5 years with positive TRAb. RNA isolated from PBMCs was used to make the TCR library. The source material was peripheral blood mononuclear cells (PBMCs), sampled when the disease was refractory, from a patient treated with antithyroid drugs. The origin of the receptors is a female donor with Graves disease.

This clonotype was observed a handful of times. The chain links TRBV5-1 to TRBJ2-6; the D call may be TRBD1 or TRBD2 (5 bases each). Germline values: CDR1 SGHRS, CDR2 YFSETQ. The V and J ends lost 2 bases and 4 bases respectively, with 19 bases between them. This CDR3 region has 18 residues. CDR3 DNA: TGCGCCAGCAGCTTCGGGAACAGGCATCCCTTAGGGGCCAACGTCCTGACTTTC. Its protein is CASSFGNRHPLGANVLTF.

There are a few counts of this clonotype. The chain combines TRBV20-1 with TRBJ1-5; D gene ambiguous. CDR3 length: 12 residues. The germline V and J ends were trimmed by 6 bases and 4 bases, with 10 bases remaining between them. The germline V gene encodes CDR1 DFQATT and CDR2 SNEGSKA (reference sequence). The CDR3 coding sequence is TGCAGTGCCACGACGGGAAATCAGCCCCAGCATTTT. Its translation is CSATTGNQPQHF.

The V and J genes are TRBV6-5 and TRBJ2-7, with TRBD1 matching 7 bases. The CDR3 is made up of 17 amino acids. Germline V lookup: CDR1 MNHEY, CDR2 SVGAGI. Trimming cost V 2 bases and J 3 bases; bases outside gene matches: 13. The DNA of the CDR3 is TGTGCCAGCAGTTACCCCATTACAGGGGCCCCGCGCTACGAGCAGTACTTC. Amino acids: CASSYPITGAPRYEQYF.

The V call is TRBV7-2, the J call TRBJ2-7; TRBD1 aligns across 7 bases. Per germline, CDR1 SGHTA and CDR2 FQGNSA. V lost 5 bases and J lost 6; bases outside the gene matches: 4. This CDR3 contains 12 residues. This CDR3 is CASSLGTVEQYF. In DNA form, the CDR3 reads TGTGCCAGCAGCCTGGGGACAGTCGAGCAGTACTTC.

This clonotype was detected only once. The V call is TRBV5-4, the J call TRBJ2-7; perhaps D is TRBD1 or TRBD2 (6 bases each). Germline V CDR1 and CDR2: SGHNT, YYREEE (reference sequence). There are 15 residues in the CDR3. V lost 0 bases to trimming and J lost 4 bases, with 14 bases between them. The CDR3 DNA follows: TGTGCCAGCAGCTTGGGGGCGGGACATGCTTACGAGCAGTACTTC. Its translation is CASSLGAGHAYEQYF.

This clonotype was found a few times. The chain joins TRBV19 to TRBJ1-5; the D is unclear. With 8 bases removed from V and 0 bases from J, the gap between germline ends came to 11 bases. The germline V gene has CDR1 LNHDA and CDR2 SQIVND (reference sequence). The CDR3 consists of 14 residues. In DNA form, the CDR3 reads TGTGCCAGTTGGTTTGGTACTAGCAATCAGCCCCAGCATTTT. This gives the protein CASWFGTSNQPQHF.

This clonotype has a single count. This chain joins TRBV2 and TRBJ2-5; 10 positions match TRBD2. Germline values: CDR1 SNHLY, CDR2 FYNNEI. Unmatched junction bases numbered 2, after V lost 4 bases and J lost 3 bases. The CDR3 covers 14 residues. The CDR3 protein is CASSGTSGKETQYF. The CDR3 bases are TGTGCCAGCAGTGGGACTAGCGGTAAAGAGACCCAGTACTTC.

Points on this clonotype: Being one base from a much bigger clone, this may be a read error. For the CDR3, the DNA is TGTGCCAGCAGCCCCGCCGGCGGGAGCTCCTACGAGCAGTACTTC. It is translated as CASSPAGGSSYEQYF. The gene calls are TRBV7-2 and TRBJ2-7, with 7 positions matching TRBD2. This CDR3 spans 15 amino acids. Trimming cost V 5 bases and J 0 bases; bases outside gene matches: 7. Germline V gene data show CDR1 as SGHTA and CDR2 as FQGNSA.

This clonotype came up many times. In DNA form, the CDR3 reads TGTGCTAGTGCCCGATACGACACTGAAGCTTTCTTT. Translating gives CASARYDTEAFF. The chain employs TRBV12-5 and TRBJ1-1; D unresolved. CDR1 is LGHNT and CDR2 is FRNRAP in the germline V gene. Trimming pared 7 bases from V and 3 bases from J, leaving 9 bases between. The CDR3 length is 12 residues.

The chain recombines TRBV10-3 with TRBJ2-7, with D possibly TRBD1 on 5 matching bases. This CDR3 contains 17 residues. Germline V gene sequence: CDR1 ENHRY, CDR2 SYGVKD. Trimming took off 0 bases at V and 6 bases at J, with 21 bases between the two ends. CDR3: CAISESNAGMSLSEQYF. The DNA of the CDR3 is TGTGCCATCAGTGAGTCGAATGCAGGGATGAGTTTAAGCGAGCAGTACTTC.

This clonotype has at least ten counts. The chain employs TRBV12-5 and TRBJ2-5; TRBD2 matches 13 bases. V was pared by 7 bases and J by 2 bases, with 22 bases of the junction left unmatched. Looked up from germline, CDR1 is LGHNT and CDR2 is FRNRAP. This CDR3 spans 21 amino acids. The CDR3 DNA is TGTGCTAGTGCTATGACAAGACCGGGACTAGCGGGAACACTGAGGCAAGAGACCCAGTACTTC. As protein: CASAMTRPGLAGTLRQETQYF.

The chain links TRBV7-2 to TRBJ1-2; D gene uncertain. V lost 1 base to trimming and J lost 8 bases, with 8 bases between them. The CDR3 runs 12 residues. CDR1 is SGHTA, CDR2 FQGNSA, per germline. The CDR3 protein is CASSLVGVGYTF. Written as DNA, the CDR3 is TGTGCCAGCAGCTTAGTCGGGGTAGGCTACACCTTC.

The rearrangement joins TRBV5-5 to TRBJ2-4; 12 bases map to TRBD2. J gave up 8 bases and V 4 bases, and 7 bases lay outside the gene matches. The CDR3 is 15 residues long. Germline V lookup: CDR1 SGHKS, CDR2 YYEKEE (reference sequence). Here the CDR3 reads CASSPLAGGPDIQYF. CDR3 sequence (DNA): TGTGCCAGCAGCCCTCTAGCGGGAGGGCCCGACATTCAGTACTTC.